The 12 T cell receptor beta chains given below trace back to one sample, sequenced in a study of blood T cell repertoires in COVID-19. TCRdb keeps only in-frame clones here, not all; method: immunoSEQ multiplex PCR. The table lists about 140,000 clones, nearly 90% of them singletons. Material for sequencing was peripheral blood. These receptors originate from a man aged 65 to 85 with acute or convalescent COVID-19.

The CDR3 nucleotides are TGTGCCAGCAGCCCGATTCAGGGCTTTGCAACTAATGAAAAACTGTTTTTT. Amino acids: CASSPIQGFATNEKLFF. The J gene is TRBJ1-4, the V gene TRBV3-1 (or the pseudogene TRBV3-2); D may be TRBD1 (5 bases). This CDR3 is 17 amino acids long. The germline V gene encodes CDR1 LGHDT and CDR2 YNNKEL (reference sequence). V was cut by 4 bases and J by 0 bases, with 15 bases left in between.

V and J are TRBV2 and TRBJ2-2; no definite D call. Germline V lookup: CDR1 SNHLY, CDR2 FYNNEI. The CDR3 length is 12 residues. V dropped 6 bases and J dropped 6 bases, with 8 bases sitting between them. DNA of the CDR3: TGTGCCAGCAGCCTTCTCCCCGGGGAGCTGTTTTTT. Translating gives CASSLLPGELFF.

The chain has TRBV29-1 and TRBJ2-2, with D perhaps TRBD2 (5 bases). This CDR3 has 13 amino acids. V lost 3 bases, J lost 3 bases, and 8 bases lay in between. Germline CDR1 reads SQVTM; CDR2 reads ANQGSEA. CDR3 sequence (DNA): TGCAGCGTTGACCAGCGGTACACCGGGGAGCTGTTTTTT. The encoded protein is CSVDQRYTGELFF.

The gene calls are TRBV7-3 and TRBJ2-1; 10 nucleotides match TRBD1. This CDR3 is 16 amino acids long. The junction had 13 bases not matched to a gene; V was cut back by 5 bases and J by 9 bases. Germline CDR1 reads SGHTA; CDR2 reads FQGTGA. The CDR3 nucleotides read TGTGCCAGCAGCCTGATATCCGGGACAGGGGAAAGTGAGCAGTTCTTC. Translating gives CASSLISGTGESEQFF.

The V gene is TRBV10-3, the J gene TRBJ2-1; 10 bases align to TRBD1. CDR1 is ENHRY and CDR2 is SYGVKD in the germline V gene. V dropped 6 bases and J dropped 5; count of bases not matched to a gene: 4. The CDR3 length is 14 residues. DNA for the CDR3: TGTGCCATCAGCAAGGGACAGGGGAACAATGAGCAGTTCTTC. As protein: CAISKGQGNNEQFF.

This clone was observed a handful of times. V gene TRBV4-2 combines with J gene TRBJ2-7, with D maybe TRBD1 (6 bases). This CDR3 is built from 15 residues. Between the trimmed V and J ends, which lost 0 bases and 2 bases, there was a span of 11 bases. The germline V gene has CDR1 LGHNA and CDR2 YNFKEQ. This CDR3 is CASSQEAAGAYEQYF. The DNA for the CDR3 is TGTGCCAGCAGCCAAGAGGCGGCAGGGGCCTACGAGCAGTACTTC.

The chain uses TRBV18 and TRBJ2-3, with D unresolved. The ends were cut back, 3 bases at V and 4 bases at J, with 8 bases in the middle. CDR1 is KGHSH and CDR2 is LQKENI in the germline V gene. This CDR3 spans 13 amino acids. CDR3 loop: CASSPGVPDTQYF. DNA for the CDR3: TGTGCCAGCTCACCCGGAGTCCCAGATACGCAGTATTTT. The full variable domain, rest sourced from reference TRBV18 and TRBJ2-3, is NAGVMQNPRHLVRRRGQEARLRCSPMKGHSHVYWYRQLPEEGLKFMVYLQKENIIDESGMPKERFSAEFPKEGPSILRIQQVVRGDSAAYFCASSPGVPDTQYFGPGTRLTVL.

The CDR3 is CASSDQGSLEQYF. The CDR3 bases are TGTGCCAGCAGTGACCAGGGATCCCTCGAGCAGTACTTC. The J gene is TRBJ2-7, the V gene TRBV6-1; D might be TRBD1 (5 bases). In germline, CDR1 is MNHNS, CDR2 SASEGT. The CDR3 runs to 13 residues. V lost 3 bases and J 6 bases, leaving 12 bases between the germline ends.

This sequence joins TRBV5-1 and TRBJ2-7; the match to TRBD1 covers 11 bases. The CDR3 totals 17 residues. Looked up from germline, CDR1 is SGHRS and CDR2 is YFSETQ. Losses at the gene ends were 4 bases for V and 7 bases for J; bases not matched to a gene: 16. DNA of the CDR3: TGCGCCAGCAGCGCCCCCGGGACAGGGGGAAGAATAAGGGAGCAGTACTTC. It translates to CASSAPGTGGRIREQYF.

The chain carries TRBV29-1 and TRBJ2-7; 7 positions agree with TRBD1. Per the germline V gene, CDR1 is SQVTM and CDR2 is ANQGSEA. J was trimmed by 5 bases and V by 3 bases; bases with no gene match: 13. The CDR3 is made up of 15 amino acids. The CDR3 DNA is TGCAGCGTTGACAGGCTGGCAGGGGGTATAAACGAGCAGTACTTC. Protein sequence: CSVDRLAGGINEQYF.

In this sample, this clone turned up once. The chain has TRBV7-8 and TRBJ2-7, with 7 bases that match TRBD1. CDR3 length: 15 residues. The germline V gene has CDR1 SGHVS and CDR2 FQNEAQ. With V trimmed by 5 bases and J by 6 bases, 13 bases remained unmatched. CDR3 protein: CASSRGTAGVGEQYF. DNA for the CDR3: TGTGCCAGCAGCCGAGGGACAGCTGGAGTTGGCGAGCAGTACTTC.

The chain joins TRBV3-1 (or the pseudogene TRBV3-2) to TRBJ2-7; a possible D gene is TRBD1 (5 bases). The CDR3 totals 11 residues. The V end was cut by 5 bases, the J end by 10 bases, with 12 bases between. Germline V gene sequence: CDR1 LGHDT, CDR2 YNNKEL (reference sequence). Here the CDR3 DNA reads TGTGCCAGCAGCTCTCCAGGGTACCAGTACTTC. Amino acid sequence: CASSSPGYQYF.